These T cell receptor beta chains were read from a single sample in a study of response to subunit inactivated influenza vaccine. TCRdb processed the RT-PCR reads anew with MiXCR; each CDR3 protein has one entry. The table has some 500,000 distinct CDR3 sequences, about 15% seen once. The specimen comprised CD4+ T cells sorted from PBMCs, sampled roughly 24 months after vaccination. The receptors here all came from a man in his fifties or sixties who received an inactivated influenza vaccine. CDR3s include the opening cysteine and the closing phenylalanine or tryptophan. A D gene is named only where the DNA matches it firmly. A row's size may be missing; if present it is once, few, many or a size class.

cdr3_aa | cdr3_nt | v_call | clone_size | d_call | j_call
CSAEGTGIFYGYTF | TGCAGCGCCGAAGGTACAGGCATTTTCTATGGCTACACCTTC | TRBV29-1 | - | - | TRBJ1-2
CAISDRLAGAYNEQFF | TGTGCCATCAGTGATCGGCTAGCGGGAGCCTACAATGAGCAGTTCTTC | TRBV10-3 | few | TRBD2 | TRBJ2-1
CSVVGFTSVRTYEQYF | TGCAGCGTTGTGGGCTTCACTAGCGTGAGGACCTACGAGCAGTACTTC | TRBV29-1 | - | TRBD2 | TRBJ2-7
CASSTPGSGADTQYF | TGTGCCAGCAGTACTCCGGGAAGCGGGGCAGATACGCAGTATTTT | TRBV28 | - | TRBD2 | TRBJ2-3
CASSKTQGSSYNEQFF | TGCGCCAGCAGCAAGACACAGGGCAGCTCCTACAATGAGCAGTTCTTC | TRBV5-1 | few | - | TRBJ2-1
CASSDISSPLHF | TGCGCCAGCAGTGACATTAGCTCACCCCTCCACTTT | TRBV10-2 | - | - | TRBJ1-6
CASSHQGRNIQYF | TGTGCCAGCAGTCACCAGGGGAGGAACATTCAGTACTTC | TRBV6-6 | - | - | TRBJ2-4
CASSSLSTSGVRDTQYF | TGCGCCAGCAGCTCGTTATCGACTAGCGGAGTCCGAGATACGCAGTATTTT | TRBV5-1 | few | TRBD2 | TRBJ2-3
CSVEVPGQGEAFF | TGCAGCGTTGAGGTTCCGGGACAGGGGGAAGCTTTCTTT | TRBV29-1 | - | TRBD1 | TRBJ1-1
CASSYSSSMTYEQYF | TGTGCCAGCAGTTACTCGTCGTCAATGACCTACGAGCAGTACTTC | TRBV6-5 | once | - | TRBJ2-7
CASSSSRQGAYNEQFF | TGTGCCAGCAGTTCCTCACGACAGGGGGCGTACAATGAGCAGTTCTTC | TRBV6-5 | - | TRBD1 | TRBJ2-1
CASRTTTSGRPSSYEQYF | TGTGCCAGCAGAACTACAACTAGCGGGAGGCCCTCCTCCTACGAGCAGTACTTC | TRBV27 | - | TRBD2 | TRBJ2-7
CASSQASLAGEADTGELFF | TGTGCCAGCAGCCAAGCATCATTAGCGGGAGAGGCGGACACCGGGGAGCTGTTTTTT | TRBV3-1 | few | TRBD2 | TRBJ2-2
CASSDTGENNSPLHF | TGTGCCAGCAGCGACACAGGGGAGAATAATTCACCCCTCCACTTT | TRBV11-2 | - | TRBD1 | TRBJ1-6
CASSQVVRNYGYTF | TGCGCCAGCAGCCAAGTTGTCAGAAACTATGGCTACACCTTC | TRBV4-3 | - | - | TRBJ1-2
CASSPLGQGDEQFF | TGTGCCAGCAGCCCCTTGGGACAGGGAGATGAGCAGTTCTTC | TRBV14 | - | TRBD1 | TRBJ2-1
CASSGQGPNSNQPQHF | TGCGCCAGCAGTGGACAGGGACCGAATAGCAATCAGCCCCAGCATTTT | TRBV10-2 | - | TRBD1 | TRBJ1-5
CASTATGHPTSTDTQYF | TGTGCCAGCACCGCGACAGGGCACCCTACTAGCACAGATACGCAGTATTTT | TRBV7-2 | - | TRBD1 | TRBJ2-3
CASSQGLAGKDTQYF | TGTGCCAGCAGCCAAGGACTAGCGGGAAAAGATACGCAGTATTTT | TRBV7-7 | few | TRBD2 | TRBJ2-3
CASSDGLRAKNSPLHF | TGTGCCAGCAGCGACGGGCTACGGGCTAAGAATTCACCCCTCCACTTT | TRBV6-1 | - | - | TRBJ1-6
CASSLGPSGSYEQYF | TGTGCCAGCAGCTTAGGCCCTAGCGGGTCCTACGAGCAGTACTTC | TRBV7-2 | - | TRBD2 | TRBJ2-7
CSVAAGSYNEQFF | TGCAGCGTTGCGGCGGGATCTTACAATGAGCAGTTCTTC | TRBV29-1 | - | - | TRBJ2-1
CASSYYNYGYTF | TGTGCCAGCAGTTACTACAATTATGGCTACACCTTC | TRBV6-2/TRBV6-3 | - | - | TRBJ1-2
CASSPKGLQPETQYF | TGCGCCAGCAGCCCCAAGGGACTCCAACCAGAGACCCAGTACTTC | TRBV5-1 | - | - | TRBJ2-5
CASSYAENEAFF | TGTGCCAGCAGTTACGCAGAAAATGAAGCTTTCTTT | TRBV6-2/TRBV6-3 | few | - | TRBJ1-1
CASSEALGGGETQYF | TGTGCCAGCAGTGAAGCGCTTGGGGGCGGGGAGACCCAGTACTTC | TRBV2 | - | - | TRBJ2-5
CASSLQEGTQYF | TGTGCCAGCAGCTTGCAGGAGGGTACGCAGTATTTT | TRBV5-6 | few | - | TRBJ2-3
CASSLSRGGSYEQYF | TGTGCCAGCAGCTTAAGTCGGGGGGGCTCCTACGAGCAGTACTTC | TRBV7-6 | - | TRBD2 | TRBJ2-7
CASSPTNQETQYF | TGCGCCAGCAGCCCCACAAACCAAGAGACCCAGTACTTC | TRBV5-1 | - | - | TRBJ2-5
CASSYVGETQYF | TGTGCCAGCAGTTACGTGGGAGAGACCCAGTACTTC | TRBV7-9 | many | - | TRBJ2-5
CAISEDIAVNNEQFF | TGTGCCATCAGTGAGGATATAGCGGTAAACAATGAGCAGTTCTTC | TRBV10-3 | - | - | TRBJ2-1
CSALPEGRDTQYF | TGCAGTGCCCTCCCGGAGGGGCGGGATACGCAGTATTTT | TRBV20-1 | - | - | TRBJ2-3
CASSSLGGNYGYTF | TGTGCCAGCAGTTCCCTTGGGGGCAACTATGGCTACACCTTC | TRBV14 | - | - | TRBJ1-2
CASSHPGDARPYEQYF | TGTGCCAGCAGCCATCCAGGGGACGCAAGACCCTACGAGCAGTACTTC | TRBV28 | - | - | TRBJ2-7
CSARLPPGGSSYNSPLHF | TGCAGTGCTCGATTACCCCCCGGGGGGAGTTCCTATAATTCACCCCTCCACTTT | TRBV20-1 | - | - | TRBJ1-6
CASSFSYREVSNQPQHF | TGTGCCAGCAGCTTTAGCTACAGGGAAGTGAGCAATCAGCCCCAGCATTTT | TRBV7-8 | many | - | TRBJ1-5
CSARQDGNQPQHF | TGCAGTGCTAGACAGGACGGAAATCAGCCCCAGCATTTT | TRBV20-1 | - | - | TRBJ1-5
CASSSLAAPDTQYF | TGTGCCAGCAGTTCCCTGGCGGCCCCAGATACGCAGTATTTT | TRBV12-3/TRBV12-4 | - | - | TRBJ2-3
CSVSGGRGYTF | TGCAGCGTTTCGGGGGGAAGAGGCTACACCTTC | TRBV29-1 | many | - | TRBJ1-2
CATNRQGVNEQFF | TGTGCCACCAACCGGCAGGGAGTGAATGAGCAGTTCTTC | TRBV24-1 | few | - | TRBJ2-1
CASSSGTGYYEQYF | TGTGCCAGCAGCTCGGGGACAGGGTATTACGAGCAGTACTTC | TRBV7-2 | many | TRBD1 | TRBJ2-7
CSARDPGGRYNEQFF | TGCAGTGCTAGAGATCCCGGGGGCCGCTACAATGAGCAGTTCTTC | TRBV20-1 | - | - | TRBJ2-1
CSAFQGAQTEAFF | TGCAGTGCGTTTCAGGGGGCGCAAACTGAAGCTTTCTTT | TRBV20-1 | - | TRBD1 | TRBJ1-1
CSARVGAQYNQPQHF | TGCAGTGCTAGGGTAGGGGCCCAGTACAATCAGCCCCAGCATTTT | TRBV20-1 | few | - | TRBJ1-5
CASSRDREFQPQHF | TGTGCCAGCAGTCGGGACAGGGAATTCCAGCCCCAGCATTTT | TRBV6-1 | - | TRBD1 | TRBJ1-5
CASRPGTGSEKLFF | TGTGCCAGCAGACCCGGGACAGGGTCTGAAAAACTGTTTTTT | TRBV6-1 | - | TRBD1 | TRBJ1-4
CATAGHREETQYF | TGTGCCACCGCAGGGCACAGGGAAGAGACCCAGTACTTC | TRBV2 | - | - | TRBJ2-5
CASSQGASGGLSYNEQFF | TGCGCCAGCAGCCAAGGGGCTAGCGGGGGCCTCTCCTACAATGAGCAGTTCTTC | TRBV4-3 | - | TRBD2 | TRBJ2-1
CSVEEGVF | TGCAGCGTTGAGGAGGGGGTCTTC | TRBV29-1 | few | - | TRBJ2-1
CASSQNVGGPSGNIQYF | TGCGCCAGCAGCCAAAACGTAGGGGGGCCTTCCGGAAACATTCAGTACTTC | TRBV4-3 | - | - | TRBJ2-4